Listed here is a single TCR beta chain. Its antigen remains unidentified. The source of the sample is a study of T cell responses to AZD1222 COVID-19 vaccine. Data came from immunoSEQ multiplex PCR; TCRdb stores just in-frame clones and leaves some out. The table includes over 110,000 clones, around 94% detected once. Germline loops: CDR1 SEHNR, CDR2 FQNEAQ (reference sequence). V lost 5 bases, J lost 5 bases, and 8 bases stayed unmatched. The length of the CDR3 is 16 residues. Study-wide points: The study reported that nearly half of spike-specific TCRs target unmutated variant regions.

The sequence derives from an adult who received the AZD1222 COVID-19 vaccine. This chain links TRBV7-9 with TRBJ2-5, with TRBD2 matching over 13 bases. The sequencing here drew on peripheral blood, taken 28 days after the second AZD1222 dose. This CDR3 is CASSPALAGGLETQYF. CDR3 DNA sequence: TGTGCCAGCAGCCCTGCACTAGCGGGGGGGCTGGAGACCCAGTACTTC.